This is a list of T cell receptor beta chains from one sample in a study of patients and donors after allogeneic stem cell transplantation. A single record per CDR3 protein comes from TCRdb applying MiXCR to the RT-PCR reads. The sample carries about 960,000 distinct CDR3 sequences, over 15% recorded once. Sequencing was carried out using blood, either unsorted or a sorted T cell fraction (not recorded which). Source of these receptors: a human donor who was either an allogeneic HSCT recipient or a stem cell or donor lymphocyte infusion donor (not recorded which). It is not recorded whose cells these are; they may come from a transplant donor. The CDR3 runs from the conserved cysteine through the conserved F or W. The order of the fields is D gene, clone size, V gene, J gene, CDR3 protein, CDR3 DNA. D genes are given only for firm matches. The size of a clone is reported for some rows only, either as once, few or many, or as a class for expanded clones.

TRBD1,many,TRBV10-3,TRBJ2-3,CAISRGQGSIDTQYF,TGTGCCATCAGTAGGGGACAGGGAAGTATAGATACTCAGTATTTT
NA,NA,TRBV20-1,TRBJ1-5,CSASPQSTSNQPQHF,TGCAGTGCTAGCCCACAGAGTACTAGCAATCAGCCCCAGCATTTT
NA,few,TRBV24-1,TRBJ2-1,CATSDLSSGPNNNEQFF,TGTGCCACCAGTGATTTGTCAAGCGGCCCCAACAACAATGAGCAGTTCTTC
NA,few,TRBV20-1,TRBJ2-7,CSARAGRGYEQYF,TGCAGTGCTAGAGCAGGGAGAGGCTACGAGCAGTACTTC
TRBD1,NA,TRBV20-1,TRBJ2-1,CSAKGQGTYNEQFF,TGCAGTGCTAAGGGACAGGGAACCTACAATGAGCAGTTCTTC
NA,NA,TRBV6-5,TRBJ1-1,CASSYERGTEAFF,TGTGCCAGCAGTTACGAACGCGGGACTGAAGCTTTCTTT
NA,NA,TRBV20-1,TRBJ1-2,CSARDSYTELGYGYTF,TGCAGTGCTAGAGATTCCTACACCGAACTAGGATATGGCTACACCTTC
NA,few,TRBV4-2,TRBJ1-4,CASSQVQLGSVEKLFF,TGTGCCAGCAGCCAAGTACAATTGGGGTCGGTAGAAAAACTGTTTTTT
NA,NA,TRBV12-3/TRBV12-4,TRBJ2-1,CASSFVRRGGLNEQFF,TGTGCCAGCAGTTTTGTTCGTAGAGGAGGGTTGAATGAGCAGTTCTTC
TRBD1,NA,TRBV10-3,TRBJ2-7,CAISESRTGNVYEQYF,TGTGCCATCAGTGAGTCCAGGACAGGGAACGTCTACGAGCAGTACTTC
NA,few,TRBV7-8,TRBJ2-1,CASSSPKLINEQFF,TGTGCCAGCAGCTCCCCAAAACTTATCAATGAGCAGTTCTTC
NA,NA,TRBV28,TRBJ2-2,CASSLGTKELFF,TGTGCCAGCAGTTTAGGGACGAAGGAGCTGTTTTTT
NA,few,TRBV29-1,TRBJ2-7,CSVEDLSVGPDYEQYF,TGCAGCGTTGAAGATCTTTCGGTAGGGCCCGACTACGAGCAGTACTTC
NA,NA,TRBV7-9,TRBJ1-1,CASSLVSGMTEAFF,TGTGCCAGCAGCTTAGTGTCAGGGATGACTGAAGCTTTCTTT
NA,many,TRBV20-1,TRBJ1-5,CSASGRIGNQPQHF,TGCAGTGCTAGCGGACGGATCGGAAATCAGCCCCAGCATTTT
NA,NA,TRBV7-3,TRBJ2-5,CASASGPQETQYF,TGTGCCAGCGCTTCGGGGCCCCAGGAGACCCAGTACTTC
TRBD1,few,TRBV5-4,TRBJ1-4,CASNTQGDVKEKLFF,TGTGCCAGCAACACTCAGGGGGATGTCAAAGAAAAACTGTTTTTT
NA,many,TRBV6-5,TRBJ2-3,CASSYSGAGSTDTQYF,TGTGCCAGCAGTTACTCGGGGGCAGGGAGCACAGATACGCAGTATTTT
TRBD2,NA,TRBV3-1,TRBJ2-7,CASSFSGGRSYEQYF,TGTGCCAGCAGCTTTAGCGGGGGGAGGTCCTACGAGCAGTACTTC
TRBD1,NA,TRBV9,TRBJ1-2,CASSARDRGGYTF,TGTGCCAGCAGCGCCCGGGACAGAGGTGGCTACACCTTC
TRBD2,NA,TRBV12-3/TRBV12-4,TRBJ2-3,CASGPILAGTQYF,TGTGCCAGCGGCCCCATACTAGCGGGAACGCAGTATTTT
NA,NA,TRBV4-1,TRBJ2-1,CASSQDRTTAYNEQFF,TGCGCCAGCAGCCAAGATCGTACAACCGCCTACAATGAGCAGTTCTTC
NA,once,TRBV4-1,TRBJ2-5,CASSQPGGTDQYF,TGCGCCAGCAGCCAACCAGGAGGAACGGACCAGTACTTC
NA,few,TRBV7-9,TRBJ1-4,CASSSSVWQGSEKLFF,TGTGCCAGCAGCTCCAGCGTCTGGCAGGGCAGTGAAAAACTGTTTTTT
NA,NA,TRBV6-1,TRBJ2-5,CASSRANREETQYF,TGTGCCAGCAGCCGAGCAAACAGGGAAGAGACCCAGTACTTC
TRBD2,few,TRBV9,TRBJ2-1,CASSVTTSGNEQFF,TGTGCCAGCAGCGTGACGACTAGCGGGAATGAGCAGTTCTTC
NA,few,TRBV19,TRBJ2-7,CASSMSVGSYEQYF,TGTGCCAGTAGTATGAGTGTTGGGTCCTACGAGCAGTACTTC
NA,NA,TRBV24-1,TRBJ2-1,CATSDTRATPSEQFF,TGTGCCACCAGTGATACTAGGGCTACCCCCAGTGAGCAGTTCTTC
NA,NA,TRBV20-1,TRBJ2-1,CSARVSRGVGQFF,TGCAGTGCTAGAGTATCCAGGGGTGTTGGGCAGTTCTTC
NA,NA,TRBV7-8,TRBJ1-3,CASTSPGAGNTIYF,TGTGCCAGCACCTCCCCAGGGGCTGGAAACACCATATATTTT
NA,NA,TRBV4-2,TRBJ2-1,CASSQEGGTTDEQFF,TGTGCCAGCAGCCAAGAGGGGGGCACGACCGACGAGCAGTTCTTC
NA,NA,TRBV21-1,TRBJ2-1,CASSTGLAAVVNEQFF,TGTGCCAGCAGCACGGGACTAGCGGCCGTGGTAAATGAGCAGTTCTTC
NA,few,TRBV29-1,TRBJ2-3,CSVRTAHTDTQYF,TGCAGCGTCAGGACAGCGCACACAGATACGCAGTATTTT
NA,few,TRBV6-6,TRBJ2-3,CASTLKGSQYF,TGTGCCAGCACCCTGAAGGGTTCGCAGTATTTT
NA,NA,TRBV6-1,TRBJ2-2,CASSNHLKQAGSTGELFF,TGTGCCAGCAGTAACCACCTCAAACAGGCAGGGAGCACCGGGGAGCTGTTTTTT
NA,NA,TRBV11-1,TRBJ1-2,CASSLALEIRGGRYGYTF,TGTGCCAGCAGCTTAGCGTTAGAAATTCGCGGGGGAAGGTATGGCTACACCTTC
NA,few,TRBV20-1,TRBJ1-5,CSAREPGVMGNQPQHF,TGCAGTGCTAGAGAGCCAGGGGTGATGGGCAATCAGCCCCAGCATTTT
NA,few,TRBV7-9,TRBJ2-4,CASSLDGQKNIQYF,TGTGCCAGCAGCTTAGATGGCCAGAAAAACATTCAGTACTTC
NA,NA,TRBV11-2,TRBJ2-2,CASSLVFGVGTGELFF,TGTGCCAGCAGCTTAGTATTTGGGGTGGGCACCGGGGAGCTGTTTTTT
NA,few,TRBV20-1,TRBJ1-1,CSARAPGTPKDTEAFF,TGCAGTGCTAGAGCCCCCGGGACACCGAAGGACACTGAAGCTTTCTTT